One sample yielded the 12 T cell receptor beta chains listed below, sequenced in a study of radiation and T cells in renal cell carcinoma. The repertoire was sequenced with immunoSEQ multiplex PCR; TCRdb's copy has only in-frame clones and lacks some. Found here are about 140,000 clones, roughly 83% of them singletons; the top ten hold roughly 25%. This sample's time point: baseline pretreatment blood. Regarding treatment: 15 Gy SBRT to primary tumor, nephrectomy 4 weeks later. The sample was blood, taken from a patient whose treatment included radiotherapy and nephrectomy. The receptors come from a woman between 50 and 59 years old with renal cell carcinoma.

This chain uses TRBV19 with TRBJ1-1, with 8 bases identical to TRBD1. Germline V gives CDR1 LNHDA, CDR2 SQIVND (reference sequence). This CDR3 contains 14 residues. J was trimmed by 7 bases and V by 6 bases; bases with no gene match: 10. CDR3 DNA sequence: TGTGCCAGTAGATCCCAATCCGGGACAGGTGAAGCTTTCTTT. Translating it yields CASRSQSGTGEAFF.

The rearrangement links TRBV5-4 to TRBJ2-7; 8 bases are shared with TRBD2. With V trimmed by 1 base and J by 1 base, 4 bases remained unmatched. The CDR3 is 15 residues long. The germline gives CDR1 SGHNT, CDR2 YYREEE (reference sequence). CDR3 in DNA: TGTGCCAGCAGCTTGCAGCGGGAGAGGTCCTACGAGCAGTACTTC. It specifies CASSLQRERSYEQYF.

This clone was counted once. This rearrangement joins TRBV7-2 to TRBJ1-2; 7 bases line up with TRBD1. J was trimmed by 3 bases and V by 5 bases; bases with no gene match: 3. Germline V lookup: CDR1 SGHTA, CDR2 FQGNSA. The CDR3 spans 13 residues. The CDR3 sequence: CASSPGTDYGYTF. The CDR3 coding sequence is TGTGCCAGCAGCCCCGGGACAGACTATGGCTACACCTTC.

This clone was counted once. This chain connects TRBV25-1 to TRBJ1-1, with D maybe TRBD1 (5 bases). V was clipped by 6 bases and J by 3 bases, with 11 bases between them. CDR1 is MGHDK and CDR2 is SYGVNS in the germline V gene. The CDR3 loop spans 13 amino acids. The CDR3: CASRSQGDTEAFF. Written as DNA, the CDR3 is TGTGCCAGCAGAAGTCAGGGTGACACTGAAGCTTTCTTT. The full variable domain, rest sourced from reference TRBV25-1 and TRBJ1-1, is EADIYQTPRYLVIGTGKKITLECSQTMGHDKMYWYQQDPGMELHLIHYSYGVNSTEKGDLSSESTVSRIRTEHFPLTLESARPSHTSQYLCASRSQGDTEAFFGQGTRLTVV.

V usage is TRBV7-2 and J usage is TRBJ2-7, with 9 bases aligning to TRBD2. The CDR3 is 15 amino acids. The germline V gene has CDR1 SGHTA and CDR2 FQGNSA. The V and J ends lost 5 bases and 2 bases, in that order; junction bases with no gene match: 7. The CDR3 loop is CASSLQRGAPYEQYF. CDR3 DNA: TGTGCCAGCAGCCTCCAGCGGGGGGCCCCCTACGAGCAGTACTTC. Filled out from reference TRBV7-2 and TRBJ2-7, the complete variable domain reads GAGVSQSPSNKVTEKGKDVELRCDPISGHTALYWYRQSLGQGLEFLIYFQGNSAPDKSGLPSDRFSAERTGGSVSTLTIQRTQQEDSAVYLCASSLQRGAPYEQYFGPGTRLTVT.

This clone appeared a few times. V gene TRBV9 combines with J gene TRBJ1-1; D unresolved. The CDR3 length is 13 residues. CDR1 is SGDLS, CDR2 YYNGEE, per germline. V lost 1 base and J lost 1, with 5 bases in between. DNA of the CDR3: TGTGCCAGCAGCGTAAGTCAGAACACTGAAGCTTTCTTT. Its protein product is CASSVSQNTEAFF.

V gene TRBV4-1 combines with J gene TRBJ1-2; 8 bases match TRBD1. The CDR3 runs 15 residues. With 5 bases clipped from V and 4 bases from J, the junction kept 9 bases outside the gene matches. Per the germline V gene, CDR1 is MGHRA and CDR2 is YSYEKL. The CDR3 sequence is CASSVGQGQGYGYTF. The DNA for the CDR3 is TGCGCCAGCAGCGTAGGACAGGGTCAGGGCTATGGCTACACCTTC.

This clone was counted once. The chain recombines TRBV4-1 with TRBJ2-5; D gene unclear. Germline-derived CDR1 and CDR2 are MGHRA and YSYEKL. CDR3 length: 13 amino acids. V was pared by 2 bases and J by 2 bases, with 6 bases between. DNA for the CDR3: TGCGCCAGCAGCCAATGGCTACAAGAGACCCAGTACTTC. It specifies CASSQWLQETQYF.

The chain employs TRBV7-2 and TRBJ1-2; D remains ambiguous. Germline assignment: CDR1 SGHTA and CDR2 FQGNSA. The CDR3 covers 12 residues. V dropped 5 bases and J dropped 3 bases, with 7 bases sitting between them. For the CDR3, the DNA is TGTGCCAGCAGCACCTCTTACTATGGCTACACCTTC. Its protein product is CASSTSYYGYTF.

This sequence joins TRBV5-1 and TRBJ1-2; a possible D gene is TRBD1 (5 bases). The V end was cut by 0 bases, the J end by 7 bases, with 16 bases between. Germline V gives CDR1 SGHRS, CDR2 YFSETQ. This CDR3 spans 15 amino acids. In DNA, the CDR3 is TGCGCCAGCAGCTTGGTTGCGGGGGAGAGTAGTGGCTACACCTTC. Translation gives CASSLVAGESSGYTF.

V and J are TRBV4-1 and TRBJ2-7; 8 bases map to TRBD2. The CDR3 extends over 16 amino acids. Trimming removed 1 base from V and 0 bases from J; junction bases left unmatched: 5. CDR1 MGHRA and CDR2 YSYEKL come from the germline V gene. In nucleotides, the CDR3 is TGCGCCAGCAGCCAAGTGACTAGCGCCATCTCCTACGAGCAGTACTTC. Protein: CASSQVTSAISYEQYF.

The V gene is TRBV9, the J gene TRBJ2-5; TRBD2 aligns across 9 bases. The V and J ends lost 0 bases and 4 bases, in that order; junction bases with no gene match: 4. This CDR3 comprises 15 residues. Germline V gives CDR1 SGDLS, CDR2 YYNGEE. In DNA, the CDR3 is TGTGCCAGCAGCGTAGTAGCGGGAGAAGGAGAGACCCAGTACTTC. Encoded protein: CASSVVAGEGETQYF.